This is a list of T cell receptor beta chains from one sample in a study of blood T cell repertoires in COVID-19. Assay used: immunoSEQ multiplex PCR; TCRdb lists only in-frame clones, some missing. This table holds 60,000 to 75,000 clones, 70% to 80% found once. Sequenced input: peripheral blood. The receptor source for this set is a man aged 55 to 70 with active or convalescent COVID-19. CDR3s include the opening cysteine and the closing phenylalanine or tryptophan. The D gene is left open where the match is weak. Size is omitted from some rows. Given values are once, few, many or a class for expanded clones.

cdr3_nt	cdr3_aa	d_call	v_call	j_call	clone_size
TGTGCCTGGTACAGCAGCTCCTATAATTCACCCCTCCACTTT	CAWYSSSYNSPLHF	-	TRBV30	TRBJ1-6	-
TGTGCCTGGAGTGCCCTAGGACAGAGTTCATGGTATGGCTACACCTTC	CAWSALGQSSWYGYTF	-	TRBV30	TRBJ1-2	few
TGTGCCAGCTCACCCGCGGGCGATGAGCAGTTCTTC	CASSPAGDEQFF	-	TRBV18	TRBJ2-1	once
TGTGCCAGCAGTTTAGAGTTTTTCGCGACAGCCGACGAGCAGTACTTC	CASSLEFFATADEQYF	-	TRBV27	TRBJ2-7	-
TGTGCCATCAGTGGGCCAGGGACAGGGGGCACTGAAGCTTTCTTT	CAISGPGTGGTEAFF	TRBD1	TRBV10-3	TRBJ1-1	-
TGTGCCAGCAGTGTCAGCGGGGGGGCTTTTACCGGGGAGCTGTTTTTT	CASSVSGGAFTGELFF	TRBD2	TRBV2	TRBJ2-2	-
TGTGCCAGCACCCAACGGGGGGTGAACTATGGCTACACCTTC	CASTQRGVNYGYTF	-	TRBV6-5	TRBJ1-2	-
TGTGCCAGCAGCTTACGGGGGATGAACACTGAAGCTTTCTTT	CASSLRGMNTEAFF	-	TRBV7-9	TRBJ1-1	-
TGTGCCAGTAATCTGGACAGTGGCAATCAGCCCCAGCATTTT	CASNLDSGNQPQHF	-	TRBV19	TRBJ1-5	-
TGTGCCAGCAGCCAGGGGGCTAGCAGCACAGATACGCAGTATTTT	CASSQGASSTDTQYF	-	TRBV14	TRBJ2-3	-
TGTGCCAGTAGTATGTCGGGGGGAGACAATAATTCACCCCTCCACTTT	CASSMSGGDNNSPLHF	-	TRBV19	TRBJ1-6	-
TGTGCCAGCACCCCGGGGGGCTACTACAATGAGCAGTTCTTC	CASTPGGYYNEQFF	-	TRBV6-5	TRBJ2-1	-
TGTGCCAGCAGCTTTTCCGGTCGGAACACTGAAGCTTTCTTT	CASSFSGRNTEAFF	-	TRBV7-2	TRBJ1-1	-
TGTGCCAGTAGTATAGTAGGAGGTCTTGAGCAGTTCTTC	CASSIVGGLEQFF	-	TRBV19	TRBJ2-1	once
TGTGCCATCAGTGAAGACAGGGGTAGAAATTCACCCCTCCACTTT	CAISEDRGRNSPLHF	TRBD1	TRBV10-3	TRBJ1-6	once
TGTGCCACCAGCAGAAATCTTCTAGCGGGGGACAATGAGCAGTTCTTC	CATSRNLLAGDNEQFF	TRBD2	TRBV15	TRBJ2-1	-
TGTGCCACCAGTGATCACCGACAGGGAAGTAATGAAAAACTGTTTTTT	CATSDHRQGSNEKLFF	TRBD1	TRBV24-1	TRBJ1-4	-
TGCGCCAGCAGCCAAGCCACAAACAATCAGCCCCAGCATTTT	CASSQATNNQPQHF	-	TRBV4-1	TRBJ1-5	-
TGTGCCACGCATTGGGGGGCTGAAGCTTTCTTT	CATHWGAEAFF	-	TRBV3-1/TRBV3-2	TRBJ1-1	few
TGCAGCGTTGAAATTCTTGGACAGATACAAGAGACCCAGTACTTC	CSVEILGQIQETQYF	-	TRBV29-1	TRBJ2-5	-
TGCGCCAGCGGTTCCGGCGGGGGGGTCCTCTCCTACGAGCAGTACTTC	CASGSGGGVLSYEQYF	TRBD2	TRBV5-1	TRBJ2-7	-
TGTGCCAGCAGCGGAGACAGTCTTTATTCACCCCTCCACTTT	CASSGDSLYSPLHF	-	TRBV7-9	TRBJ1-6	-
TGCGCCAGCAGCACCGGCGGGGGGTCGGCAGGGGATACGCAGTATTTT	CASSTGGGSAGDTQYF	TRBD2	TRBV5-1	TRBJ2-3	-
TGTGCCAGCAGCTTACTCGGGCAGGGGGCCGGGGCCAACGTCCTGACTTTC	CASSLLGQGAGANVLTF	TRBD1	TRBV7-6	TRBJ2-6	-
TGTGCCAGCAGTTTACTGCCAGGGACAGGGGAACGTAGCACAGATACGCAGTATTTT	CASSLLPGTGERSTDTQYF	TRBD1	TRBV28	TRBJ2-3	-
TGCGCCAGCAGCCAAGAAGGACTCCGACCGGCTGAAGCTTTCTTT	CASSQEGLRPAEAFF	-	TRBV4-1	TRBJ1-1	once
TGTGCCAGCAGCTTGGCGGGGACACTCGAGCAGTACTTC	CASSLAGTLEQYF	-	TRBV5-5	TRBJ2-7	-
TGCGCCAGCAGCTCCCTCCAGGGGTTGGATTGGGGCTACACCTTC	CASSSLQGLDWGYTF	-	TRBV5-1	TRBJ1-2	-
TGTGCCAGCAGCTTAGTCGGGGAAGGTAGCAATCAGCCCCAGCATTTT	CASSLVGEGSNQPQHF	-	TRBV11-3	TRBJ1-5	-
TGCGCCAGCAGTGCCACTGGACAGGTGTTGGAGCAGTACTTC	CASSATGQVLEQYF	TRBD1	TRBV5-1	TRBJ2-7	-
TGTGCCAGCGCGGGTAGGGCCTCGAACACCGGGGAGCTGTTTTTT	CASAGRASNTGELFF	-	TRBV28	TRBJ2-2	-
TGTGCCAGCAGTGAAAGCCGACAGGGTCGGTCACCCCTCCACTTT	CASSESRQGRSPLHF	TRBD1	TRBV6-1	TRBJ1-6	many
TGCGCCAGCAGCTTAGGGGCACACACTGAAGCTTTCTTT	CASSLGAHTEAFF	-	TRBV5-1	TRBJ1-1	once
TGTGCCAGCAAGTCTCCGGGGACAGGGGGTGAAAAACTGTTTTTT	CASKSPGTGGEKLFF	TRBD1	TRBV6-5	TRBJ1-4	-
TGTGCCAGCAGCCCGCGGGGAAGCTCCTACAATGAGCAGTTCTTC	CASSPRGSSYNEQFF	-	TRBV7-2	TRBJ2-1	-
TGCGCCAGCAGTGAGTCGACTCCAGCGGGGGGACGAGAGACCCAGTACTTC	CASSESTPAGGRETQYF	TRBD2	TRBV10-1	TRBJ2-5	-
TGTGCCAGCACTTCCTACCTAAGCGGTGACAACAATGAGCAGTTCTTC	CASTSYLSGDNNEQFF	-	TRBV13	TRBJ2-1	-
TGTGCCACCAGTGATTCCAAGGAGAGCTTGTATGGCTACACCTTC	CATSDSKESLYGYTF	-	TRBV24-1	TRBJ1-2	-
TGTGCCGCGGGACTAGCGGGGAGAGAGCAGTACTTC	CAAGLAGREQYF	TRBD2	TRBV4-2	TRBJ2-7	many
TGTGCCAGCAGTCCCCTTCCCCGTCGCACTGAAGCTTTCTTT	CASSPLPRRTEAFF	-	TRBV28	TRBJ1-1	-
TGTGCCAGCAGCGTATCTAGGGAGAGCTACGAGCAGTACTTC	CASSVSRESYEQYF	-	TRBV9	TRBJ2-7	-